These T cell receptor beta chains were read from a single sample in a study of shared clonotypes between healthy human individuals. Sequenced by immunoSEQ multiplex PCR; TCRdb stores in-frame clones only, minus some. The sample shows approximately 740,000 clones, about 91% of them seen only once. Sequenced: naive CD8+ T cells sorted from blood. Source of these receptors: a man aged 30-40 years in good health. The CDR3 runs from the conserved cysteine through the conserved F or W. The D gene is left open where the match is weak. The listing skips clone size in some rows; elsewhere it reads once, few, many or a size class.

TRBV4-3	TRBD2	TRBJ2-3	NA	TGCGCCAGCAGCCAAGTTCCTAGCGGGAGCCTTTCCCCCACAGATACGCAGTATTTT	CASSQVPSGSLSPTDTQYF
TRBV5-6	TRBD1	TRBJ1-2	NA	TGTGCCAGCAGCGAAACCGGACAGGACTTTAACCCTAACTATGGCTACACCTTC	CASSETGQDFNPNYGYTF
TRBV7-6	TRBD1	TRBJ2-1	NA	TGTGCCAGCAGCTTAGCCTTAGGGCCGGGACAGGGTTACAATGAGCAGTTCTTC	CASSLALGPGQGYNEQFF
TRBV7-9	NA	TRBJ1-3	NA	TGTGCCAGCAGCTTAATTGACAGCTCTGGAAACACCATATATTTT	CASSLIDSSGNTIYF
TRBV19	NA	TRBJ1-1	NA	TGTGCCAGTAGTATAGGGGGGGTGAACACTGAAGCTTTCTTT	CASSIGGVNTEAFF
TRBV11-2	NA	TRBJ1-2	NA	TGTGCCAGCAGCTCAATAAATTACTATGGCTACACCTTC	CASSSINYYGYTF
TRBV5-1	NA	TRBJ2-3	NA	TGCGCCAGCAGCTTGGGACTTTTTGGCGCAGATACGCAGTATTTT	CASSLGLFGADTQYF
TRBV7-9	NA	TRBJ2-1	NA	TGTGCCAGCAGCCCGCGGGACATCGGCTACAATGAGCAGTTCTTC	CASSPRDIGYNEQFF
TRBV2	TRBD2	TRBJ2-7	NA	TGTGCCAGCAGTGAGACTAGCGTTATACTCTCCTACGAGCAGTACTTC	CASSETSVILSYEQYF
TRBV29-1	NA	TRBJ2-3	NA	TGCAGCGTTAGAACTTGGAGGACCACAGATACGCAGTATTTT	CSVRTWRTTDTQYF
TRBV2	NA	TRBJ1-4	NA	TGTGCCAGCAGCCCCCCGGGTAATGAAAAACTGTTTTTT	CASSPPGNEKLFF
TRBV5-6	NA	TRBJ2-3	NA	TGTGCCAGCAGCTTGGCAGGGGGACTGTACACAGATACGCAGTATTTT	CASSLAGGLYTDTQYF
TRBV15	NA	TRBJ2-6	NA	TGTGCCACCAGCACTCTTTCTGGGGCCAACGTCCTGACTTTC	CATSTLSGANVLTF
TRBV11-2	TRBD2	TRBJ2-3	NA	TGTGCCAGCAGCGATAGCGGGATTTACCACAATACGCAGTATTTT	CASSDSGIYHNTQYF
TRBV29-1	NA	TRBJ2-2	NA	TGCAGCCCTGAGGTGGGGCACTCGAACACCGGGGAGCTGTTTTTT	CSPEVGHSNTGELFF
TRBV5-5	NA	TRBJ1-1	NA	TGTGCCAGCAGCTTGTTTAACAGGATGAACACTGAAGCTTTCTTT	CASSLFNRMNTEAFF
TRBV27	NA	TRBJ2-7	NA	TGTGCCAGCAGTATACAGGGTACCTACGAGCAGTACTTC	CASSIQGTYEQYF
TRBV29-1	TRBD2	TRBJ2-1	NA	TGCAGCGTTGAATTCGGGACTAGCGGGGTCTACAATGAGCAGTTCTTC	CSVEFGTSGVYNEQFF
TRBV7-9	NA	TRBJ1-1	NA	TGTGCCAGCAGCTTAGCCGGGGAGGGAGCTTTCTTT	CASSLAGEGAFF
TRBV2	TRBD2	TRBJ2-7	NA	TGTGCCAGCAGTGAAACGACTAGCGGGAGGTACGAGCAGTACTTC	CASSETTSGRYEQYF
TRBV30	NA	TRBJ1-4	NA	TGTGCCTGGAGTCATGGACTGGGGAGTGAAAAACTGTTTTTT	CAWSHGLGSEKLFF
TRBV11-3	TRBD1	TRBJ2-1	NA	TGTGCCAGCAGCCCCCCCATCTCAGGGGGAGAAAATGAGCAGTTCTTC	CASSPPISGGENEQFF
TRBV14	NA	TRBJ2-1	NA	TGTGCCAGCAGCCAAGACTGGACAGTGAATGAGCAGTTCTTC	CASSQDWTVNEQFF
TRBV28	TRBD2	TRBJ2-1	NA	TGTGCCAGCACCCAATGGAGACTAGCGCGCGTCGAGCAGTTCTTC	CASTQWRLARVEQFF
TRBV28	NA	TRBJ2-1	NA	TGTGCCAGCAGTTTACCAGGAGGGGGCAATGAGCAGTTCTTC	CASSLPGGGNEQFF
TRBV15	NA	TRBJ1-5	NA	TGTGCCACCAGCAGAGGGGGGTGGGAACAGCCCCAGCATTTT	CATSRGGWEQPQHF
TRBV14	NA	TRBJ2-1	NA	TGTGCCAGCAGCCAAGAATGGGGGCCCTACAATGAGCAGTTCTTC	CASSQEWGPYNEQFF
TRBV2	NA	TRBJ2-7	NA	TGTGCCAGCAGTGAAGGTGGGATCGGCTACGAGCAGTACTTC	CASSEGGIGYEQYF
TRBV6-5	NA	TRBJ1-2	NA	TGTGCCAGCAGTTACGGTGTCCCAGGACTCGCCGGTGGCTACACCTTC	CASSYGVPGLAGGYTF
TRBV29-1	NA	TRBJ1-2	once	TGCAGCGTTGATTCCAGGGCCTTGGACTATGGCTACACCTTC	CSVDSRALDYGYTF
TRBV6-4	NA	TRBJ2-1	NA	TGTGCCAGCAGTGACTCTGGTTCGAATGAGCAGTTCTTC	CASSDSGSNEQFF
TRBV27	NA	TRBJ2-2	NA	TGTGCCAGCAGTTTTCCCGCCGGGGAGCTGTTTTTT	CASSFPAGELFF
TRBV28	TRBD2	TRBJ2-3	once	TGTGCCAGCAGTCTAAGCGGGGACACAGATACGCAGTATTTT	CASSLSGDTDTQYF
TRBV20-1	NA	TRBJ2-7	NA	TGCAGTGCTATGACTCTCTACGAGCAGTACTTC	CSAMTLYEQYF
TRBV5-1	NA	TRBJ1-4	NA	TGCGCCAGCAGCCCGACGCCACAGGCGGCCCCAGAAAAACTGTTTTTT	CASSPTPQAAPEKLFF
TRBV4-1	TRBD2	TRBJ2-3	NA	TGCGCCAGCAACCCGACTAGCGGAATCACAGATACGCAGTATTTT	CASNPTSGITDTQYF
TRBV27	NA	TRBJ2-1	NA	TGTGCCAGCACCATCCGCTGGGGGAGCCGCTCCTACAATGAGCAGTTCTTC	CASTIRWGSRSYNEQFF
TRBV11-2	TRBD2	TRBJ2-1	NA	TGTGCCAGCAGCCCAGGCCTAGCGGGAGCGGTTGAGCAGTTCTTC	CASSPGLAGAVEQFF
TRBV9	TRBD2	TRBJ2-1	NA	TGTGCCAGCAGCGTGCGGCTAGCGGGAGTACATGAGCAGTTCTTC	CASSVRLAGVHEQFF
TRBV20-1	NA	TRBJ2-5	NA	TGCAGTGGTCCGGAGGGAGAGACCCAGTACTTC	CSGPEGETQYF
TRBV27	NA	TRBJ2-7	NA	TGTGCCAGCAGTTTATTCGGGGTATACGAGCAGTACTTC	CASSLFGVYEQYF
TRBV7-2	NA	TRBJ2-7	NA	TGTGCCAGCAGCTTCCCTCAAAGCTCGGGGGAAGCGAACTCCTACGAGCAGTACTTC	CASSFPQSSGEANSYEQYF
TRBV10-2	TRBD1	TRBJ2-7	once	TGCGCCAGCAGTGAGATTAAGGGGGCCGAGCCCTACGAGCAGTACTTC	CASSEIKGAEPYEQYF
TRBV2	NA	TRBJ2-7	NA	TGTGCCGTCCCTGACGGTTACGAGCAGTACTTC	CAVPDGYEQYF
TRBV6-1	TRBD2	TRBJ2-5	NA	TGTGCCAGCAGTGAAGCGCGTTTTGAGCTAGCGGGAGGGAAGGAGACCCAGTACTTC	CASSEARFELAGGKETQYF
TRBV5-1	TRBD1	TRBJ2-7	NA	TGCGCCAGCAGCCCGGACAGGTACCTCTACGAGCAGTACTTC	CASSPDRYLYEQYF
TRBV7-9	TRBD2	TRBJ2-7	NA	TGTGCCAGCAGCTCGGGACTAGCGTACTCCTACGAGCAGTACTTC	CASSSGLAYSYEQYF
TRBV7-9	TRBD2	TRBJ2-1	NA	TGTGCCAGCAGCTGGGGACTAGCGGGAGGGCTGGAGTTCTTC	CASSWGLAGGLEFF
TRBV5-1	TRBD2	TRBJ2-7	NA	TGCGCCAGCAGCGCCGGACTAGCGGGATACTACGAGCAGTACTTC	CASSAGLAGYYEQYF
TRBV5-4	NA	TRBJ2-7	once	TGTGCCAGCAGCTCGAGGGACCACTACGAGCAGTACTTC	CASSSRDHYEQYF
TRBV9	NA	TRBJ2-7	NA	TGTGCCAGCAGCGGGACTATTAAATACGAGCAGTACTTC	CASSGTIKYEQYF
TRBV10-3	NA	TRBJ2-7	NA	TGTGCCATCAGTGAGCCGACTGGACTTCTGATCTACGAGCAGTACTTC	CAISEPTGLLIYEQYF
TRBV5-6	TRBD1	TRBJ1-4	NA	TGTGCCAGCAGCTCCTTGGGACAGGGAAATGAAAAACTGTTTTTT	CASSSLGQGNEKLFF
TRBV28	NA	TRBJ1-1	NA	TGTGCCAGCAGAACAACAGGAGTCGGAGCTGAAGCTTTCTTT	CASRTTGVGAEAFF
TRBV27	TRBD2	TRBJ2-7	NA	TGTGCCAGCAGTTTAACTAGCGGGAGGGCCGGCTCCTACGAGCAGTACTTC	CASSLTSGRAGSYEQYF
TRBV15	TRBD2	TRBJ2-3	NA	TGTGCCACCAGCAATAGGGGTCGACTAGCGGGCATCACAGATACGCAGTATTTT	CATSNRGRLAGITDTQYF
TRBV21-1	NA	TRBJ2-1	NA	TGTGCCAGCAGCAAAGCGAGGACTAGTACCTACAATGAGCAGTTCTTC	CASSKARTSTYNEQFF
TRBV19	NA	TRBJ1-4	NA	TGTGCCAGTAGACCTCAGAGGACATCGGAAAAACTGTTTTTT	CASRPQRTSEKLFF
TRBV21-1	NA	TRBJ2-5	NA	TGTGCCAGCAGCATACCAGGGTTCGATGAGACCCAGTACTTC	CASSIPGFDETQYF
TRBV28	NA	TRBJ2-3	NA	TGTGCCAGCAGCCCCCGACAGTCAGCTAGCACAGATACGCAGTATTTT	CASSPRQSASTDTQYF